This entry is about one TCR beta chain. Its antigen is as yet unknown. Template switching introduced UMIs that contain a 6-nucleotide sample barcode. TCRdb re-analyzed the 5' RACE reads; it lists each CDR3 protein once, without DNA. The sample holds more than 300,000 distinct CDR3 sequences. The record originates from a study of monozygotic twins with inflammatory bowel disease. Regarding the study as a whole: The sharing of clonotypes with others was lower in IBD patients than in healthy twins, especially with disease activity.

From germline, CDR1 is LNHDA and CDR2 SQIVND (reference sequence). The CDR3 has 13 residues. The specimen was blood. This chain uses TRBV19 with TRBJ2-3; the D call of TRBD1 rests on TCRdb alone, since no DNA is present to check it. The receptor was derived from a human donor with ulcerative colitis or Crohn's disease, or a healthy co-twin of an affected twin (not recorded which). The CDR3 sequence is CASGQEKTDTQYF.